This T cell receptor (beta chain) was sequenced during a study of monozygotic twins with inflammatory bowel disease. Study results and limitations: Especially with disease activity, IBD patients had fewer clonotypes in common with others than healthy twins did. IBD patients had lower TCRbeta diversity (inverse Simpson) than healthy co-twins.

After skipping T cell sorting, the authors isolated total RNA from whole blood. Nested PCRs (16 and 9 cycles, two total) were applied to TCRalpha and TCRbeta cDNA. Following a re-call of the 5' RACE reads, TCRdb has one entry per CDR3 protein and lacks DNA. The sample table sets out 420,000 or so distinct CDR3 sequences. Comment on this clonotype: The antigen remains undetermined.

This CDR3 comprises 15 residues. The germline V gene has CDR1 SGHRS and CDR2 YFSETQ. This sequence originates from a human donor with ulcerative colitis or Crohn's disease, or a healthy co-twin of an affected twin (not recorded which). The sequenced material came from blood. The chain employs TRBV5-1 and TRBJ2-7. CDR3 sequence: CASSPAGESSYEQYF.